What follows are 2 T cell receptor beta chains derived from one specimen sequenced in a study of T-cell reconstitution after alpha-beta-depleted transplantation in children. Preparation of the TCRbeta library involved a method that used unique molecular identifiers. MiXCR was run by TCRdb on the PCR reads, yielding one entry per CDR3 protein. The sample includes around 960,000 distinct CDR3 sequences, about 29% of them seen just once. The specimen comprised PBMCs, mostly from graft donor cells, sampled 360 days after TCRalphabeta/CD19-depleted stem cell transplant. These receptor sequences come from a boy less than two years old who had a stem cell transplant for SCID, so the T cells may come from the graft donor.

CDR3 region: CASSKSGDYEQYF. The CDR3 DNA follows: TGTGCCAGCAGCAAAAGTGGGGACTACGAGCAGTACTTC. The J gene is TRBJ2-7, the V gene TRBV11-3; no firm D call. Germline V gene lookup returns CDR1 SGHNT and CDR2 YENEEA. With 5 bases removed from V and 3 bases from J, the gap between germline ends came to 11 bases. The CDR3 spans 13 residues.

J is TRBJ2-7 and V is TRBV27, with D tentatively TRBD2 (5 bases). The CDR3 is 13 amino acids. From germline, CDR1 is MNHEY and CDR2 SMNVEV (reference sequence). Trimming took off 6 bases at V and 4 bases at J, with 13 bases between the two ends. Here the CDR3 reads CASRRDGGYEQYF. CDR3 DNA: TGTGCCAGCAGACGCGATGGAGGTTACGAGCAGTACTTC.